The clone carrying this T cell receptor beta chain has a single count. The data were obtained in a study of blood T cell repertoires in COVID-19. Study information: Spain, Italy and the United States supplied samples that represented acute and convalescent COVID-19.

There are 16 residues in the CDR3. The V gene's germline CDR1 is SQVTM and CDR2 ANQGSEA. Trimming removed 5 bases from V and 0 bases from J, with 17 bases in between. This table comes from immunoSEQ multiplex PCR, and its TCRdb copy is limited to in-frame clones, with some not included. Counted here are a few hundred thousand clones, approximately 85% occurring once; the ten biggest clones make up about 0.64%. V and J are TRBV29-1 and TRBJ1-3; D remains unclear. The clonotype comes from a human donor in a cohort sampled during active COVID-19. Sequenced input: peripheral blood. The CDR3 here is CSVLKTRRSSGNTIYF. The DNA of the CDR3 is TGCAGCGTTCTGAAGACCAGACGGAGCTCTGGAAACACCATATATTTT.